This is a list of T cell receptor beta chains from one sample in a study of blood T cell repertoires in COVID-19. Measured with immunoSEQ multiplex PCR; TCRdb has only the in-frame clones, and not every one. The repertoire holds around 94,000 clones, with just under 95% as singletons. Sequenced sample: peripheral blood. The receptors come from a woman in her 50s with COVID-19, enrolled during active disease. Each CDR3 is given with its conserved first and last residue. A D gene is named only where the DNA matches it firmly. Size values are once, few and many counts, or a class for expanded clones, and some rows have none.

V,size,D,J,CDR3,DNA
TRBV19,-,-,TRBJ1-1,CASSIGLSEAFF,TGTGCCAGTAGTATAGGACTGTCTGAAGCTTTCTTT
TRBV5-1,few,-,TRBJ2-7,CASSLSRGSPEQYF,TGCGCCAGCAGCTTGAGCAGGGGATCTCCCGAGCAGTACTTC
TRBV5-1,-,TRBD2,TRBJ2-7,CASSLASGARSYEQYF,TGCGCCAGCAGCTTGGCTAGCGGGGCCCGCTCCTACGAGCAGTACTTC
TRBV7-9,-,TRBD1,TRBJ2-7,CASRPSGTGTYEQYF,TGTGCCAGCAGGCCCTCGGGGACAGGGACCTACGAGCAGTACTTC
TRBV25-1,-,TRBD1,TRBJ1-4,CASTPRGGTGYEKLFF,TGTGCCAGCACCCCCCGAGGCGGGACAGGGTATGAAAAACTGTTTTTT
TRBV6-5,-,-,TRBJ1-2,CASSWGGGGYTF,TGTGCCAGCAGTTGGGGAGGGGGAGGCTACACCTTC
TRBV3-1/TRBV3-2,-,-,TRBJ1-5,CASSQRGGCSRSNQPQHF,TGTGCCAGCAGCCAGCGGGGGGGATGCAGCAGAAGCAATCAGCCCCAGCATTTT
TRBV5-5,few,-,TRBJ1-1,CASSRTGMNTEAFF,TGTGCCAGCAGCCGGACCGGGATGAACACTGAAGCTTTCTTT
TRBV5-1,-,TRBD1,TRBJ2-5,CASSLDRGLRETQYF,TGCGCCAGCAGCCTTGACAGGGGGCTTAGAGAGACCCAGTACTTC
TRBV3-1/TRBV3-2,-,-,TRBJ1-1,CASSPYLTGLNTEAFF,TGTGCCAGCAGTCCTTACCTCACCGGTTTGAACACTGAAGCTTTCTTT
TRBV15,-,-,TRBJ1-1,CATSSLTLNTEAFF,TGTGCCACCAGCAGTCTTACACTGAACACTGAAGCTTTCTTT
TRBV7-2,-,TRBD1,TRBJ2-5,CASSLEGTGQETQYF,TGTGCCAGCAGCTTAGAGGGGACAGGACAAGAGACCCAGTACTTC
TRBV19,few,TRBD1,TRBJ1-6,CASKSQGTNSPLHF,TGTGCCAGTAAATCACAGGGGACCAATTCACCCCTCCACTTT
TRBV12-5,-,-,TRBJ2-5,CASGSTGGTEETQYF,TGTGCTAGTGGTTCGACAGGCGGGACAGAAGAGACCCAGTACTTC
TRBV4-1,-,TRBD1,TRBJ1-2,CASSQEILGQGGYGYTF,TGCGCCAGCAGCCAAGAAATCTTGGGACAGGGAGGCTATGGCTACACCTTC
TRBV30,once,-,TRBJ2-4,CAWSRNDIQYF,TGTGCCTGGAGTCGTAATGACATTCAGTACTTC
TRBV30,-,-,TRBJ1-2,CAFKPAGAFLGYTF,TGTGCCTTCAAACCGGCGGGAGCCTTCCTCGGCTACACCTTC
TRBV27,-,-,TRBJ1-1,CASSLGQNTEAFF,TGTGCCAGCAGTTTAGGACAGAACACTGAAGCTTTCTTT
TRBV6-6,-,-,TRBJ1-5,CASSSLWPQHF,TGTGCCAGCAGTTCCTTGTGGCCCCAGCATTTT
TRBV24-1,-,-,TRBJ2-5,CATSEGGTFQETQYF,TGTGCCACCAGTGAAGGCGGAACGTTCCAAGAGACCCAGTACTTC
TRBV14,once,-,TRBJ1-2,CASSLADIAGYTF,TGTGCCAGCAGCCTGGCGGACATTGCTGGCTACACCTTC
TRBV5-1,-,-,TRBJ1-2,CASSLPVGRAARVGGYTF,TGCGCCAGCAGCTTACCGGTCGGCAGGGCTGCGAGAGTTGGGGGCTACACCTTC
TRBV11-2,-,-,TRBJ1-6,CASSSLTGTNSPLHF,TGTGCCAGCAGCAGCCTGACAGGCACGAATTCACCCCTCCACTTT
TRBV11-3,-,TRBD2,TRBJ2-2,CASSPHSRLAGASGELFF,TGTGCCAGCAGCCCCCATTCCAGACTAGCGGGGGCGAGCGGGGAGCTGTTTTTT
TRBV3-1/TRBV3-2,-,-,TRBJ2-5,CASSATTSLRETQYF,TGTGCCAGCAGCGCCACGACTAGTTTGCGAGAGACCCAGTACTTC
TRBV4-1,-,TRBD1,TRBJ2-2,CASSQGQGPVGGGELFF,TGCGCCAGCAGCCAGGGACAGGGGCCCGTCGGGGGCGGGGAGCTGTTTTTT
TRBV12-5,-,TRBD1,TRBJ1-5,CASGLGTGGIGSNQPQHF,TGTGCTAGTGGTTTAGGGACAGGGGGCATAGGCAGCAATCAGCCCCAGCATTTT
TRBV6-5,-,TRBD1,TRBJ1-2,CASSSTTGTGIGGYTF,TGTGCCAGCAGTTCGACAACCGGGACAGGGATCGGTGGCTACACCTTC
TRBV28,-,TRBD1,TRBJ1-2,CASTHMPGQAVYGYTF,TGTGCCAGCACTCACATGCCGGGACAGGCTGTCTATGGCTACACCTTC
TRBV2,-,TRBD1,TRBJ2-7,CASSVQGAAYEQYF,TGTGCCAGCAGTGTACAGGGGGCAGCCTACGAGCAGTACTTC
TRBV20-1,-,-,TRBJ1-2,CSVGGIGGYTF,TGCAGTGTGGGGGGAATAGGTGGCTACACCTTC
TRBV7-8,-,-,TRBJ1-4,CASSLLVQPNEKLFF,TGTGCCAGCAGCTTACTGGTACAGCCTAATGAAAAACTGTTTTTT
TRBV7-8,-,-,TRBJ1-1,CASSSPNTEAFF,TGTGCCAGCAGCTCCCCTAACACTGAAGCTTTCTTT
TRBV5-1,-,-,TRBJ2-3,CASSLVAGTDTQYF,TGCGCCAGCAGCTTGGTTGCAGGCACAGATACGCAGTATTTT
TRBV24-1,-,TRBD1,TRBJ2-6,CATSDSGQGIAGANVLTF,TGTGCCACCAGTGATTCGGGACAGGGAATCGCTGGGGCCAACGTCCTGACTTTC
TRBV7-2,-,TRBD2,TRBJ2-3,CASSPWEGATDTQYF,TGTGCCAGCAGCCCCTGGGAGGGTGCGACAGATACGCAGTATTTT
TRBV19,-,-,TRBJ2-5,CASSIGELGGETQYF,TGTGCCAGTAGTATAGGCGAGTTGGGGGGAGAGACCCAGTACTTC
TRBV19,-,-,TRBJ1-5,CASRQQVSNQPQHF,TGTGCCAGCCGTCAACAGGTTAGCAATCAGCCCCAGCATTTT
TRBV7-9,-,-,TRBJ1-6,CASSLGASPLHF,TGTGCCAGCAGCTTAGGGGCTTCACCCCTCCACTTT
TRBV19,once,TRBD1,TRBJ2-6,CASSPTQTGTGANVLTF,TGTGCCAGTAGTCCAACCCAGACAGGGACTGGGGCCAACGTCCTGACTTTC
TRBV6-5,once,-,TRBJ1-6,CASSYKRDSPLHF,TGTGCCAGCAGTTACAAGAGAGATTCACCCCTCCACTTT
TRBV7-3,-,-,TRBJ2-5,CASSFGYQETQYF,TGTGCCAGCAGCTTTGGCTACCAAGAGACCCAGTACTTC
TRBV18,-,TRBD1,TRBJ2-5,CASSPRQGTRETQYF,TGTGCCAGCTCACCAAGACAGGGGACGAGGGAGACCCAGTACTTC
TRBV15,-,-,TRBJ1-5,CATSRDREGNQPQHF,TGTGCCACCAGCAGAGATCGAGAGGGCAATCAGCCCCAGCATTTT
TRBV3-1/TRBV3-2,-,-,TRBJ1-2,CASSQDGEGYTF,TGTGCCAGCAGCCAAGATGGGGAGGGCTACACCTTC
TRBV5-8,-,-,TRBJ2-7,CASRGLDYLYEQYF,TGTGCCAGCAGAGGTTTGGACTACCTCTACGAGCAGTACTTC
TRBV7-8,-,-,TRBJ1-2,CASSPSGGRGGYTF,TGTGCCAGCAGCCCCTCCGGGGGGCGAGGTGGCTACACCTTC
TRBV27,-,TRBD1,TRBJ2-1,CASSLRPQGNWYNEQFF,TGTGCCAGCAGTTTAAGGCCACAGGGGAATTGGTACAATGAGCAGTTCTTC
TRBV5-4,-,TRBD1,TRBJ1-5,CASSSRDRGILSNQPQHF,TGTGCCAGCAGCTCCCGGGACAGGGGCATCTTGTCCAATCAGCCCCAGCATTTT
TRBV27,-,-,TRBJ1-1,CASSLRQGGTEAFF,TGTGCCAGCAGTTTACGGCAGGGCGGCACTGAAGCTTTCTTT
TRBV9,-,-,TRBJ2-7,CASSVGGQRGFSYEQYF,TGTGCCAGCAGCGTAGGGGGACAGCGGGGGTTTTCCTACGAGCAGTACTTC
TRBV19,-,TRBD1,TRBJ1-5,CASSTFLQGLQHF,TGTGCCAGTAGTACCTTCTTACAGGGGCTCCAGCATTTT
TRBV21-1,-,-,TRBJ2-3,CASGQRGYTDTQYF,TGTGCCAGCGGGCAGCGGGGGTATACAGATACGCAGTATTTT
TRBV24-1,-,TRBD1,TRBJ1-1,CATRPGQGNTEAFF,TGTGCCACCAGACCGGGACAGGGGAACACTGAAGCTTTCTTT
TRBV19,-,-,TRBJ1-5,CASIQAGGNNQPQHF,TGTGCCAGTATCCAGGCCGGCGGGAACAATCAGCCCCAGCATTTT
TRBV29-1,-,-,TRBJ1-3,CSVTGDSGNTIYF,TGCAGCGTGACAGGTGACTCTGGAAACACCATATATTTT
TRBV2,-,TRBD1,TRBJ1-2,CASMGQGAGYTF,TGTGCCAGCATGGGACAGGGAGCTGGCTACACCTTC
TRBV6-5,-,-,TRBJ1-1,CASSSDRLPTEAFF,TGTGCCAGCTCCTCTGACAGGCTCCCCACTGAAGCTTTCTTT